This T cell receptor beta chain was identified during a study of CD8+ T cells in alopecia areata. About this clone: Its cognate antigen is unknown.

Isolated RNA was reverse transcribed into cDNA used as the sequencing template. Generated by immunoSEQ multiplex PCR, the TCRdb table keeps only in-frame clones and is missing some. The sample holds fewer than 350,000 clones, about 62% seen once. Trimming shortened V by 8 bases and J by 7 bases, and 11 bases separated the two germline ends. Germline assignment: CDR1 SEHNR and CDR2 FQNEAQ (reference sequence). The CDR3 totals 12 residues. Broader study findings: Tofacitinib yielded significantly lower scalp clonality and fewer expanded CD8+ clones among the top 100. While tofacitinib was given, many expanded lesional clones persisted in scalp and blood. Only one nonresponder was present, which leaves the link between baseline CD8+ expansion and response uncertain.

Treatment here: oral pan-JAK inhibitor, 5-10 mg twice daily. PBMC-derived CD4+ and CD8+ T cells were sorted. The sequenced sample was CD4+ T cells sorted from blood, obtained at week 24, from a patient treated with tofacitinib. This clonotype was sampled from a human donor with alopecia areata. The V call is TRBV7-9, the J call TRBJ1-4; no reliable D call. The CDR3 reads CASQLFGEKLFF. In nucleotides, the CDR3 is TGTGCCAGCCAGCTTTTCGGTGAAAAACTGTTTTTT.